This T cell receptor beta chain stems from a study of T-cell memory formation after mild COVID-19. The overall study: Largely donor-specific sequence clusters came from a couple of donors.

The study, taken as a whole, reports: Memory sampled before infection contained some responding clones, suggesting cross-reactive memory joined.

TCRdb ran MiXCR on the 5' RACE reads and lists one entry per CDR3 protein. The sample shows under 300,000 distinct CDR3 sequences, 8.5% to 9.5% of them seen only once. Only a few counts were recorded for this clonotype. The antigen remains undetermined. The sequence was obtained from a man between 18 and 29 years old who had mild COVID-19 (a few samples of this study predate the infection). Cell type and time point are not known. What was sequenced was PBMCs or a T cell subset sorted from them (not recorded which).

The CDR3 bases are TGTGCCAGCAGGGGGACTGTTCTAGCCAAAAACATTCAGTACTTC. Translation gives CASRGTVLAKNIQYF. J is TRBJ2-4 and V is TRBV2, with D possibly matching TRBD2 (6 bases). V was trimmed by 6 bases and J by 0 bases, leaving 12 bases between them. The CDR3 loop spans 15 amino acids. Per germline, CDR1 SNHLY and CDR2 FYNNEI.